This T cell receptor (beta chain) is from a study of blood T cell repertoires in COVID-19. Study information: Donors in the United States, Italy and Spain gave samples during acute or convalescent COVID-19. From T cells, B-cell-depleted T cells, or PBMCs came the material, which was cDNA or gDNA.

This CDR3 region has 16 residues. Germline CDR1 SGHRS, CDR2 YFSETQ. The V and J ends lost 1 base and 1 base respectively, with 12 bases between them. Per the study methods: How many nucleated cells were present was estimated from reference gene primer amplification. This table comes from immunoSEQ multiplex PCR, and its TCRdb copy is limited to in-frame clones, with some not included. V and J calls and clone size follow that table, whereas D and trimming were derived from the DNA. This repertoire shows about 160,000 clones, around 80% found once; its top ten account for 22%. The receptor comes from a woman of 80 years or more with acute or convalescent COVID-19. V and J are TRBV5-1 and TRBJ1-3; TRBD1 is a possible D gene (5 bases). The sequenced sample consisted of peripheral blood. CDR3 protein: CASSLRTSGSGNTIYF. CDR3 bases: TGCGCCAGCAGCTTGCGTACCTCAGGGTCTGGAAACACCATATATTTT.